The table lists the clone carrying this TCR beta chain with a count of one. Its antigen is unknown. The CDR3 has 15 residues. V lost 1 base, J lost 2 bases, and 4 bases stayed unmatched. Germline CDR1 SEHNR, CDR2 FQNEAQ (reference sequence). This sample stems from a study of OX40 agonist ivuxolimab in advanced cancers. Across the whole study: At approximately 83% male, the cohort had a mean age of 60 years, ranging from about 20 to 79. Under the entry rules, prior anti-PD-1, anti-PD-L1 or anti-CTLA-4 therapy was allowed, and about 40% had some.

The data were produced by immunoSEQ multiplex PCR, yet TCRdb's version contains in-frame clones alone and is incomplete. Of fewer than 90,000 clones listed, less than 95% were seen once; the top ten hold under 2%. General study results and limits: CD8+ T cells (on average) carried more expanded clones than CD4+ T cells. Nonresponders included some who also had low normalized T-cell clonal expansion.

Sequences were derived from CD4+ or CD8+ T cells sorted from blood, sampled in a trial of the OX40 agonist ivuxolimab. The clonotype was recovered from an adult with an advanced solid tumor such as melanoma, head and neck, liver or kidney cancer. V usage is TRBV7-9 and J usage is TRBJ2-7, with 8 positions matching TRBD2. The CDR3 region has the DNA TGTGCCAGCAGCTTAGGAGGACTAGCCCCCTACGAGCAGTACTTC. This sequence encodes CASSLGGLAPYEQYF.